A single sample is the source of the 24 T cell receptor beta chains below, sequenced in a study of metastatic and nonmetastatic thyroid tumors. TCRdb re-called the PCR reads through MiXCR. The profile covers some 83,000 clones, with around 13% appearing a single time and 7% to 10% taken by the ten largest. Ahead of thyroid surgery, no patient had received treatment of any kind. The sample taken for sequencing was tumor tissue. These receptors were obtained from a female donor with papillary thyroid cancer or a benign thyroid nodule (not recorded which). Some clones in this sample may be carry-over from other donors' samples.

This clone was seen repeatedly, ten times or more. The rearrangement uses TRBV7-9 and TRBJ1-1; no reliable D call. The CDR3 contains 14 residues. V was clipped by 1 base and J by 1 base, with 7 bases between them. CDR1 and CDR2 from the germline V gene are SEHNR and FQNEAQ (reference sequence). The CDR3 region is CASSLGQTNTEAFF. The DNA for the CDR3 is TGTGCCAGCAGCTTAGGGCAAACGAACACTGAAGCTTTCTTT.

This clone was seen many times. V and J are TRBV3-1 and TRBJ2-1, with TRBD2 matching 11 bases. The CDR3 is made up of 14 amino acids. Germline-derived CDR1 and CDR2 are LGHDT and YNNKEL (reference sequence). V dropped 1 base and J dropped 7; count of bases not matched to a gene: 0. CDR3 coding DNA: TGTGCCAGCAGCCAAGGGACTAGCGGGAATGAGCAGTTCTTC. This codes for CASSQGTSGNEQFF.

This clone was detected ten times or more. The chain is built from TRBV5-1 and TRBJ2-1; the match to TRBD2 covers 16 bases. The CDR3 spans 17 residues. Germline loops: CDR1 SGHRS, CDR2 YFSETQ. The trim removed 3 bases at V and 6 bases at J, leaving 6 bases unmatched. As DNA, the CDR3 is TGCGCCAGCAGCTCGGGACTAGCGGGAGGGCCGGGCAATGAGCAGTTCTTC. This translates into CASSSGLAGGPGNEQFF.

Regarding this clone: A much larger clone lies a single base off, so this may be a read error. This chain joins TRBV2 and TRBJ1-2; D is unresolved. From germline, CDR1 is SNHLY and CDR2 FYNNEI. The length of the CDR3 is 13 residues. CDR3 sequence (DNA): TGTGCCAGCAAAGGGAGGGCTAACTATTGCTACACCTTC. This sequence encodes CASKGRANYCYTF.

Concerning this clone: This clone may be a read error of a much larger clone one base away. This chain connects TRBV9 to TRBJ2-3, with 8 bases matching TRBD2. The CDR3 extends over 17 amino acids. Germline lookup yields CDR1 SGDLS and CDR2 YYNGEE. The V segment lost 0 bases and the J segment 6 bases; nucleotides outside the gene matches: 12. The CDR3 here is CASSVGVGLDLTDTQYF. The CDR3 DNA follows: TGTGCCAGCAGCGTAGGTGTGGGACTAGATCTTACGGATACGCAGTATTTT. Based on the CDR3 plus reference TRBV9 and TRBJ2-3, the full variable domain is DSGVTQTPKHLITATGQRVTLRCSPRSGDLSVYWYQQSLDQGLQFLIQYYNGEERAKGNILERFSAQQFPDLHSELNLSSLELGDSALYFCASSVGVGLDLTDTQYFGPGTRLTVL.

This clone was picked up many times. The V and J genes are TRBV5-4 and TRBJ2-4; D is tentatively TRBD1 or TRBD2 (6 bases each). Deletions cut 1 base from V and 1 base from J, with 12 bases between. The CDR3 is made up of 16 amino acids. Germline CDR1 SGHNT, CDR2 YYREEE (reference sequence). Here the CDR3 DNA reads TGTGCCAGCAGCTTGAGGGGGGAACTGGCCAAAAACATTCAGTACTTC. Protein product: CASSLRGELAKNIQYF.

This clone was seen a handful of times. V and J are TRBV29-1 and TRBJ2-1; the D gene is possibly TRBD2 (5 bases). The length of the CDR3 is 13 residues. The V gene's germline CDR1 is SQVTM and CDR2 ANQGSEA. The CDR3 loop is CTTRTGRNNEQFF. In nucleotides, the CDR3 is TGCACCACCAGGACTGGTCGCAACAATGAGCAGTTCTTC.

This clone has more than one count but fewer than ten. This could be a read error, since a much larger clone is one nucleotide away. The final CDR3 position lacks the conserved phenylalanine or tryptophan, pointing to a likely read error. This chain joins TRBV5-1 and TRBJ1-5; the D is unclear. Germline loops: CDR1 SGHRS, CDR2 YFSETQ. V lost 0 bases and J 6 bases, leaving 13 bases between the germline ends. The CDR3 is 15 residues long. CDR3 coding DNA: TGCGCCAGCAGCTTGGCGGGGAAGGGTGGTCAGCCCCAGCATCTT. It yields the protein CASSLAGKGGQPQHL.

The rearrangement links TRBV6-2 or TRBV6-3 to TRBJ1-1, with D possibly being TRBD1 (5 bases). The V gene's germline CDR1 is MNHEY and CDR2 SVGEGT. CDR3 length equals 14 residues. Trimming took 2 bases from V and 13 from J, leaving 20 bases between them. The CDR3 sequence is CASSYGGRNTEGFF. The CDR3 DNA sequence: TGTGCCAGCAGTTACGGGGGACGGAACACTGAGGGTTTCTTT.

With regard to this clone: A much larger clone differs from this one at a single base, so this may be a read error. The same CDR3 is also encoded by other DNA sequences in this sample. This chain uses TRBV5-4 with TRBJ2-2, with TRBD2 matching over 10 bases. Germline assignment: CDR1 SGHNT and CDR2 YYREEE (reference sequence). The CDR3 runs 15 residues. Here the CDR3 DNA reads TGTGCCAGCAGCTCCAGCGGGAGGGCTGCCGGGGAGCTGTTTTTC. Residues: CASSSSGRAAGELFF.

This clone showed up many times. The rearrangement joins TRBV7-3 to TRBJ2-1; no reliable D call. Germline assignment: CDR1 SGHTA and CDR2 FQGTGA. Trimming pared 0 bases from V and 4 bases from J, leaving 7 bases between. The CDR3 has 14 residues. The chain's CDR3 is CASSLTVEYNEQFF. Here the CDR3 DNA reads TGTGCCAGCAGCTTAACGGTAGAGTACAATGAGCAGTTCTTC.

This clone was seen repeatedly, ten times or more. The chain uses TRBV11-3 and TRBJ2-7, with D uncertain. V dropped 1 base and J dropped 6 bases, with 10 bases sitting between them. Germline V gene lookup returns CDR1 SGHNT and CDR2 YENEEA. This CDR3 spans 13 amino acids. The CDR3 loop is CASSLASPGEQYF. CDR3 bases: TGTGCCAGCAGCTTAGCCTCTCCGGGCGAGCAGTACTTC.

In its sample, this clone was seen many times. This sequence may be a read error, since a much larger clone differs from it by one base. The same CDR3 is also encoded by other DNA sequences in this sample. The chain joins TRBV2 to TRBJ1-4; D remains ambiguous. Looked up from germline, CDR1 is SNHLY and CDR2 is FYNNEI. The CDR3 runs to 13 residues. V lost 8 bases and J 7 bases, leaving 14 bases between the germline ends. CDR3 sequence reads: CASQAEDGEKLFF. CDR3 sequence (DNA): TGTGCCAGCCAAGCAGAAGATGGTGAAAAACTGTTTTTT.

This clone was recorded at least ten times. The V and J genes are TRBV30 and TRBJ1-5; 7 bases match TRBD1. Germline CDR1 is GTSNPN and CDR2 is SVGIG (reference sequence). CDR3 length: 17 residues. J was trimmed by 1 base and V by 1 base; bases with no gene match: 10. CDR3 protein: CAWSDGRQGTSNQPQHF. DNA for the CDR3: TGTGCCTGGAGTGATGGTCGACAGGGCACCAGCAATCAGCCCCAGCATTTT.

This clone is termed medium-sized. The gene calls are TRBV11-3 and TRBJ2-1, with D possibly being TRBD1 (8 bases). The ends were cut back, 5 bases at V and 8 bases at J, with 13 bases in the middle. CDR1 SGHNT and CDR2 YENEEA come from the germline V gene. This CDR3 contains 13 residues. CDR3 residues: CASSPTGGDEQFF. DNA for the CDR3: TGTGCCAGCAGCCCCACAGGGGGGGATGAGCAGTTCTTC.

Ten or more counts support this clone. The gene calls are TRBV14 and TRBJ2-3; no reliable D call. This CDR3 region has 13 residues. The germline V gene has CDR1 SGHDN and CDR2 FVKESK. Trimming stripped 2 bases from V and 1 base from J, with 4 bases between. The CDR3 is CASSQQGTDTQYF. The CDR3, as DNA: TGTGCCAGCAGCCAACAGGGCACAGATACGCAGTATTTT.

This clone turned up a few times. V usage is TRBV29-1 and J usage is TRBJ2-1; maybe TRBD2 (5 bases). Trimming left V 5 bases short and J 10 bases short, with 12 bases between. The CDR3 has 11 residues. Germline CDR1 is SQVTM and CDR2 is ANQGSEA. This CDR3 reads CSVKSPGEQFF. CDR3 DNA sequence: TGCAGCGTTAAGTCCCCGGGGGAGCAGTTCTTC.

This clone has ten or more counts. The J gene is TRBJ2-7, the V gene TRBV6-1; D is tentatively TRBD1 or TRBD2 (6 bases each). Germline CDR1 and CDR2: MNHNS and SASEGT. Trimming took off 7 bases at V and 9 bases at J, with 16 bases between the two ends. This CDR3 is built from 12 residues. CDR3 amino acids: CASKGGPPRQYF. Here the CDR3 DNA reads TGTGCCAGCAAGGGGGGACCGCCCCGGCAGTACTTC.

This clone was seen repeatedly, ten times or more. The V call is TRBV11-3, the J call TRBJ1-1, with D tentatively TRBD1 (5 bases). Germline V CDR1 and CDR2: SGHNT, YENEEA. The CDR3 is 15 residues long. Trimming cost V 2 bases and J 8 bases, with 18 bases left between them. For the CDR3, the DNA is TGTGCCAGCAGCTTATTCTCAGGGAGTTCCCCCGAAGCTTTCTTT. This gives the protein CASSLFSGSSPEAFF.

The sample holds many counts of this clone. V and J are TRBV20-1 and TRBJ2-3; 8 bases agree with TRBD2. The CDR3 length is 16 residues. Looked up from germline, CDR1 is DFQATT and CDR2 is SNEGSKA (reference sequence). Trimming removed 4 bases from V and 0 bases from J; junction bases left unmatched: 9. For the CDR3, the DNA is TGCAGTGCTACTCCGCCTAGCGGGCAGAGCACAGATACGCAGTATTTT. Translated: CSATPPSGQSTDTQYF.

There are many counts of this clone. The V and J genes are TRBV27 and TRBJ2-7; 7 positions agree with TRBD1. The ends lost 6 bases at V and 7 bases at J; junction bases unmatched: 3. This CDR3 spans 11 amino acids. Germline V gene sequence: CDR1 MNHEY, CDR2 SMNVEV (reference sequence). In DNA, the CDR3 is TGTGCCAGCAGACAACAGGGGGAGCAGTACTTC. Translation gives CASRQQGEQYF.

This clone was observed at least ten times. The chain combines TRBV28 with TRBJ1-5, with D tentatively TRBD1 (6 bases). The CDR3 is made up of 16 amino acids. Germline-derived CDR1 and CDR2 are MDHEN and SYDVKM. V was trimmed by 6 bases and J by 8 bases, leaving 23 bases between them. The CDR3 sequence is CASRYYIQGPLEPQHF. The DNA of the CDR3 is TGTGCCAGCAGGTATTATATACAGGGTCCCCTTGAGCCCCAGCATTTT.

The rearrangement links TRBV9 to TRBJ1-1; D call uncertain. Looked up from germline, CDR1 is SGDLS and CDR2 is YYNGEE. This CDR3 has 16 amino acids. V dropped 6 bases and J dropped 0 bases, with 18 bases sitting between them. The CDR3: CASISRADRLNTEAFF. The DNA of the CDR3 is TGTGCCAGCATCTCGCGGGCAGACCGTTTGAACACTGAAGCTTTCTTT.

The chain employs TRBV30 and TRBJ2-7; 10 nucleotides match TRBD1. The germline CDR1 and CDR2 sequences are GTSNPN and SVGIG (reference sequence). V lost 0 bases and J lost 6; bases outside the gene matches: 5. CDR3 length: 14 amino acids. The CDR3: CAWSVMGQGTEQYF. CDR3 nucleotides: TGTGCCTGGAGTGTTATGGGACAGGGGACCGAGCAGTACTTC.